Given below is one TCR beta chain in context. Its specificity is unknown. Alongside a J-beta primer mix, a sample-barcoded 5' primer served in a second PCR lasting about 7 to 11 cycles. Each CDR3 protein gets one entry after TCRdb re-called the 5' RACE reads with MiXCR. The sample includes about 680,000 distinct CDR3 sequences, 45% to 50% of them seen just once. The study isolated at least 6.5 million PBMCs from each sample. This entry is derived from a study of blood T cells in healthy people across ages. CDR1 and CDR2 from the germline V gene are LGHDT and YNNKEL (reference sequence). The CDR3 is 17 amino acids. Trimming cost V 2 bases and J 3 bases, with 17 bases left between them. Overall study findings and caveats: PBMCs that were unsorted prevented a conclusive naive versus antigen-experienced comparison.

The sample was blood. The chain couples TRBV3-1 to TRBJ2-1; no firm D call. The source of this sequence is a woman aged 55-69 years in good health. Here the CDR3 reads CASSQPIGPLNYNEQFF. The CDR3 DNA is TGTGCCAGCAGCCAACCAATCGGGCCTCTGAACTACAATGAGCAGTTCTTC.